The 6 T cell receptor beta chains in this list originate from one sample, sequenced in a study of beta chain features in type 1 diabetes. Regarding the study as a whole: People with Type 1 diabetes carried modestly yet significantly shorter TCRB CDR3s in all four CD4+ subsets.

Every isolated RNA sample was fully reverse transcribed, so sequencing captured expressed TCRB transcripts. Generated by immunoSEQ multiplex PCR, the TCRdb table keeps only in-frame clones and is missing some. The sample lists 25,000 to 30,000 clones, 65% occurring once. Antigens of these TCRs are unknown. The specimen was Tregs from blood. These receptors originate from a woman between 25 and 40 years old with type 1 diabetes.

The chain links TRBV6-1 to TRBJ2-3, with TRBD1 matching over 10 bases. CDR1 MNHNS and CDR2 SASEGT come from the germline V gene. Trimming at V came to 6 bases and at J to 4 bases, leaving 7 bases not matched to a gene. This CDR3 has 15 residues. CDR3 nucleotide sequence: TGTGCCAGCAGACTAGACGGACAGGGGGCAGATACGCAGTATTTT. It encodes CASRLDGQGADTQYF.

This clone was detected a few times. The chain carries TRBV5-4 and TRBJ2-7; tentatively, D is TRBD2 (6 bases). The V end was cut by 4 bases, the J end by 0 bases, with 14 bases between. This CDR3 spans 15 amino acids. Germline V gene sequence: CDR1 SGHNT, CDR2 YYREEE (reference sequence). CDR3 sequence (DNA): TGTGCCAGCAGCGACAAGACTAGGAGCTCCTACGAGCAGTACTTC. Protein product: CASSDKTRSSYEQYF.

This chain links TRBV4-2 with TRBJ1-1, with TRBD1 identical over 8 bases. The CDR3 is 14 amino acids. In germline, CDR1 is LGHNA, CDR2 YNFKEQ. After removal of 2 bases from V and 6 bases from J, the junction contained 5 bases not matched to a gene. CDR3 residues: CASSQIGQGPEAFF. The CDR3 coding sequence is TGTGCCAGCAGCCAAATCGGACAGGGCCCTGAAGCTTTCTTT.

The V gene is TRBV30, the J gene TRBJ2-1, with 7 bases fitting TRBD1. Trimming took 4 bases from V and 3 from J; bases not matched to a gene: 3. CDR1 is GTSNPN and CDR2 is SVGIG in the germline V gene (reference sequence). There are 13 residues in the CDR3. This chain's CDR3 is CAWNRGDYNEQFF. The CDR3 nucleotides read TGTGCCTGGAACAGGGGCGACTACAATGAGCAGTTCTTC.

The gene calls are TRBV15 and TRBJ2-7, with D perhaps TRBD2 (6 bases). CDR1 is LNHNV, CDR2 YYDKDF, per germline (reference sequence). The CDR3 extends over 18 amino acids. The V end lost 0 bases, the J end lost 2 bases, and 20 bases lay between the germline ends. The CDR3 region is CATSREGGVGFATYEQYF. The CDR3 coding sequence is TGTGCCACCAGCAGAGAAGGAGGGGTTGGATTCGCCACCTACGAGCAGTACTTC.

The chain joins TRBV18 to TRBJ1-2; TRBD1 might be the D (5 bases). Germline V gene lookup returns CDR1 KGHSH and CDR2 LQKENI. The V and J ends lost 1 base and 10 bases respectively, with 16 bases between them. The CDR3 covers 14 residues. CDR3 bases: TGTGCCAGCTCACCACAGGACCTGGGGGGGACCTACACCTTC. Translated: CASSPQDLGGTYTF.